This T cell receptor (beta chain) was profiled in a study of blood T cell repertoires in COVID-19. Germline V gene data show CDR1 as DFQATT and CDR2 as SNEGSKA (reference sequence). V was cut by 3 bases and J by 6 bases, with 20 bases left in between. This CDR3 is built from 15 residues. Authors' methods: Scientists estimated how many nucleated cells there were by amplifying reference gene primers. The protocol was immunoSEQ multiplex PCR, while the TCRdb copy is restricted to in-frame clones and leaves out a portion. That table supplies the V and J calls and clone size; D and trimming were determined from the DNA. The sample lists 50,000 to 75,000 clones, about 90% seen once, with roughly 5.3% in the top ten.

This chain links TRBV20-1 with TRBJ1-2, with D perhaps TRBD1 (5 bases). Material: peripheral blood. The TCR originated in an elderly man in a cohort sampled during active COVID-19. The CDR3 DNA follows: TGCAGTGCTAGTAGAGTGGATGCAGGGAGGGATGGCTACACCTTC. Translation gives CSASRVDAGRDGYTF.